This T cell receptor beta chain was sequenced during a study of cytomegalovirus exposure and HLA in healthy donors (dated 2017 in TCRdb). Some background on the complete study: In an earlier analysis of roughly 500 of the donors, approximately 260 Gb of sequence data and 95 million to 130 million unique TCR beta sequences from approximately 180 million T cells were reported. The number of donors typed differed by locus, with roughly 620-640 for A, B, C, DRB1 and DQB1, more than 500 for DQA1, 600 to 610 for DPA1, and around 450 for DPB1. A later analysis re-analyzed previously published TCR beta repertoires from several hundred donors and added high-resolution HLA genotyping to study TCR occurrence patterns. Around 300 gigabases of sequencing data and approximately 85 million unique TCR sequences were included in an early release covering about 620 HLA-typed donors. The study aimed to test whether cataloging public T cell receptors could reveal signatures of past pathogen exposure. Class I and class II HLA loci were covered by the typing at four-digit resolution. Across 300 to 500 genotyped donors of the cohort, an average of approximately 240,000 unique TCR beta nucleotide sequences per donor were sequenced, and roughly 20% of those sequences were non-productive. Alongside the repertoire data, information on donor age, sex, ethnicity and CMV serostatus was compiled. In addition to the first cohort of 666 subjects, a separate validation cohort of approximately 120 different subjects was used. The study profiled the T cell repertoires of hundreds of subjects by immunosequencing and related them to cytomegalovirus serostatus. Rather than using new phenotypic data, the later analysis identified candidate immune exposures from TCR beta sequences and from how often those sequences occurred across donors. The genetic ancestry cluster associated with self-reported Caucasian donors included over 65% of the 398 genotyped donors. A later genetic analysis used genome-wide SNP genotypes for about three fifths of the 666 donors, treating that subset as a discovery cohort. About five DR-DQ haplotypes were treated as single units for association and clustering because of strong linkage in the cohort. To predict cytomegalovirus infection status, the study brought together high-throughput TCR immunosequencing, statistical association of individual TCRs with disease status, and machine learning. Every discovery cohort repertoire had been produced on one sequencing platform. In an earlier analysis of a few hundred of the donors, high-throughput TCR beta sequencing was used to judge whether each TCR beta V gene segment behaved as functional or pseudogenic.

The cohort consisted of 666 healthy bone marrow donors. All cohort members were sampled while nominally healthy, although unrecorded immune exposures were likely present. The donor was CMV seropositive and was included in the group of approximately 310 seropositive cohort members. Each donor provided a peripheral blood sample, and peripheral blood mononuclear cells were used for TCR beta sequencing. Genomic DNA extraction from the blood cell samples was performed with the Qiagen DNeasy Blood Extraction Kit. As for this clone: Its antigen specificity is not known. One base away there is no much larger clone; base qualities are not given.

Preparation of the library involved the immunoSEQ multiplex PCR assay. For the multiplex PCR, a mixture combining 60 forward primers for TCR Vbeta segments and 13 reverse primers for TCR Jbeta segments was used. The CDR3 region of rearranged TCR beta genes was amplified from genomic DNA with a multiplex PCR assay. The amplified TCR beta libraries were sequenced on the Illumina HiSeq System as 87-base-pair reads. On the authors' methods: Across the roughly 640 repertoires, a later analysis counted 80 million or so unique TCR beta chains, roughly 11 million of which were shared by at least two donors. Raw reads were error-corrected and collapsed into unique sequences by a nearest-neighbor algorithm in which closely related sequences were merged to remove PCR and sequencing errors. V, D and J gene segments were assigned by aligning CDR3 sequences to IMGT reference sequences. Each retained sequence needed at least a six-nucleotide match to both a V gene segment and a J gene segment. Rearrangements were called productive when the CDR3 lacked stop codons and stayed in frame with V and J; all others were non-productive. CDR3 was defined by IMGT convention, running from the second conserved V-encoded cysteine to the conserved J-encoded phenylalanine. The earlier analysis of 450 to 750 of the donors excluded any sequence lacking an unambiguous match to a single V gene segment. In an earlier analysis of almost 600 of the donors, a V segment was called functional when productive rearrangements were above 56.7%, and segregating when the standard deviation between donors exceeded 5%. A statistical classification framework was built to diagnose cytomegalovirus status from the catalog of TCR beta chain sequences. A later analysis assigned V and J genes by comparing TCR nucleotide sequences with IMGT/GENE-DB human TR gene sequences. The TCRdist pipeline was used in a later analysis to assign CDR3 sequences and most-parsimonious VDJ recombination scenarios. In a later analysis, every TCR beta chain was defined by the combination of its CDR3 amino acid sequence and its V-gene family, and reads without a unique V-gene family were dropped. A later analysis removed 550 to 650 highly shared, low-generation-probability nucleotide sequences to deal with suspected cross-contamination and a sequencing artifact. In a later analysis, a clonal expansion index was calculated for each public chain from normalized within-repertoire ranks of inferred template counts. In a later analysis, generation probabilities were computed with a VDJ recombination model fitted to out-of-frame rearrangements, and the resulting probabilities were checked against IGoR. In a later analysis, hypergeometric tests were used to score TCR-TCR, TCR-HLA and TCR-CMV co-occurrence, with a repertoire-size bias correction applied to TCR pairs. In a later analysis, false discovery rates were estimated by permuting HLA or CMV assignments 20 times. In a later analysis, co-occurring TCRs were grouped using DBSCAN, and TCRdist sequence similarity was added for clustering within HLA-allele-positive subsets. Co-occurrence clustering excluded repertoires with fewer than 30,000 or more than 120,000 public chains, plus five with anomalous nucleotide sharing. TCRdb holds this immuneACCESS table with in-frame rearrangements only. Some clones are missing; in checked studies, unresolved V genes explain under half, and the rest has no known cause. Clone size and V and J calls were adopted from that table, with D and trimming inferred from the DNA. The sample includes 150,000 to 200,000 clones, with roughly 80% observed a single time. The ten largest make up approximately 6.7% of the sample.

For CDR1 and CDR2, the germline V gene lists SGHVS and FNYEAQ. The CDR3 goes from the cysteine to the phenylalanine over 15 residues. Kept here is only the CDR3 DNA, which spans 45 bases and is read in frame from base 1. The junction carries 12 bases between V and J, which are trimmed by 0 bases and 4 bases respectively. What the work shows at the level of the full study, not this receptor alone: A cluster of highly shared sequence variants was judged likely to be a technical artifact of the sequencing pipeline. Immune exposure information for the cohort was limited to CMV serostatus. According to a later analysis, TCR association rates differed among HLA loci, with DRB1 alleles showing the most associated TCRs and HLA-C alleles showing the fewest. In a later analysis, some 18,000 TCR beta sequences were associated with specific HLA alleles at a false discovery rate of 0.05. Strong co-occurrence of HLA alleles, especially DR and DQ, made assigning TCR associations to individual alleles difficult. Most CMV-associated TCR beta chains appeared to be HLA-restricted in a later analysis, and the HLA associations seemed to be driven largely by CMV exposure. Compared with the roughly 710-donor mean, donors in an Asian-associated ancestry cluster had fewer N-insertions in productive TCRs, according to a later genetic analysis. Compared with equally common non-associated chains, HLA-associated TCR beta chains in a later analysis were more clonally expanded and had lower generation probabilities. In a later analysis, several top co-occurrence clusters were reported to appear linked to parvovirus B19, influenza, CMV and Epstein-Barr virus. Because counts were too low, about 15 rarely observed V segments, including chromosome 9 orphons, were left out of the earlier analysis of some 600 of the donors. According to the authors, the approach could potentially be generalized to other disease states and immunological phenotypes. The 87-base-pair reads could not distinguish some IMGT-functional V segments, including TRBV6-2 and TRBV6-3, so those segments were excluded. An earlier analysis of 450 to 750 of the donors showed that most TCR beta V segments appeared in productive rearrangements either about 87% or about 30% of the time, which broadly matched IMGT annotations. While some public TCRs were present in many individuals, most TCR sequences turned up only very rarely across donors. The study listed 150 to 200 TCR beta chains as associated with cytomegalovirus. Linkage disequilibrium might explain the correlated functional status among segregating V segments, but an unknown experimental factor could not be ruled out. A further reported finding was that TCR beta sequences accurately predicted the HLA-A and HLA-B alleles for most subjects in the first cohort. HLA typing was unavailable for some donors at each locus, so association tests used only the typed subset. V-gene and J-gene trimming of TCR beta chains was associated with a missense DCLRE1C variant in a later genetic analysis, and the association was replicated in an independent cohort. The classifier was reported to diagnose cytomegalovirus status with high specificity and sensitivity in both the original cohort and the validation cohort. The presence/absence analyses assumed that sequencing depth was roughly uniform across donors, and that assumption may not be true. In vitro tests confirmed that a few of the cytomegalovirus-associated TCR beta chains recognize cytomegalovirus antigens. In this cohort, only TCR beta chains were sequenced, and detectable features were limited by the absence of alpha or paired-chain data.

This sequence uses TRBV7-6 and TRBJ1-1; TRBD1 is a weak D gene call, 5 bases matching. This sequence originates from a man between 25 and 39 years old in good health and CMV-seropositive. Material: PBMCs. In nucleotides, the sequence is TGTGCCAGCAGCTTAGCGCTTCAGGGCCCCACTGAAGCTTTCTTT. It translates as CASSLALQGPTEAFF. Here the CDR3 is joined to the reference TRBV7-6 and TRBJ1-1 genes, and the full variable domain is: GAGVSQSPRYKVTKRGQDVALRCDPISGHVSLYWYRQALGQGPEFLTYFNYEAQQDKSGLPNDRFSAERPEGSISTLTIQRTEQRDSAMYRCASSLALQGPTEAFFGQGTRLTVV.